These 32 T cell receptor beta chains came from one sample sequenced in a study of blood T cell repertoires in COVID-19. Sequenced by immunoSEQ multiplex PCR; TCRdb stores in-frame clones only, minus some. The sample contains under 350,000 clones, approximately 92% of which appear only once. The specimen sequenced was peripheral blood. These receptors came from a woman aged 25-40 years with COVID-19, enrolled during active disease.

The J gene is TRBJ2-2, the V gene TRBV7-9; TRBD1 aligns across 9 bases. Germline V lookup: CDR1 SEHNR, CDR2 FQNEAQ (reference sequence). The CDR3 length is 15 residues. The trim removed 4 bases at V and 4 bases at J, leaving 4 bases unmatched. The CDR3: CASSSGQGSTGELFF. The CDR3 region has the DNA TGTGCCAGCAGCTCCGGACAGGGGAGCACCGGGGAGCTGTTTTTT.

This chain joins TRBV7-2 and TRBJ2-7, with a possible D match to TRBD1 (6 bases). CDR3 size: 15 residues. Germline CDR1 and CDR2: SGHTA and FQGNSA. Trimming stripped 1 base from V and 0 bases from J, with 10 bases between. CDR3 sequence (DNA): TGTGCCAGCAGCTTAGGTCCGGACAGCTCCTACGAGCAGTACTTC. Translation: CASSLGPDSSYEQYF.

This rearrangement joins TRBV5-4 to TRBJ1-1, with TRBD1 matching 8 bases. V was pared by 3 bases and J by 4 bases, with 8 bases of the junction left unmatched. The CDR3 consists of 15 residues. The germline V gene has CDR1 SGHNT and CDR2 YYREEE (reference sequence). CDR3 sequence: CASSSEQGVRTEAFF. The CDR3 DNA sequence: TGTGCCAGCAGCTCCGAACAGGGGGTTCGCACTGAAGCTTTCTTT.

This chain uses TRBV9 with TRBJ1-3; D might be TRBD1 (6 bases). The CDR3 spans 15 residues. V lost 4 bases and J 4 bases, leaving 15 bases between the germline ends. Germline V gives CDR1 SGDLS, CDR2 YYNGEE. The CDR3 loop reads CASSPGTWEGNTIYF. The CDR3 bases are TGTGCCAGCAGCCCCGGGACATGGGAGGGAAACACCATATATTTT.

The chain is built from TRBV28 and TRBJ1-5; D possibly corresponds to TRBD1 (5 bases). Germline V CDR1 and CDR2: MDHEN, SYDVKM. Between the trimmed V and J ends, which lost 1 base and 10 bases, there was a span of 14 bases. The length of the CDR3 is 14 residues. CDR3: CASSLSGLWHPQHF. The CDR3 DNA reads TGTGCCAGCAGTTTATCAGGGTTGTGGCACCCCCAGCATTTT.

The rearrangement uses TRBV28 and TRBJ1-5; D uncertain. This CDR3 region has 15 residues. From germline, CDR1 is MDHEN and CDR2 SYDVKM. Trimming cost V 6 bases and J 5 bases, with 17 bases left between them. The CDR3: CASRKQLSPYQPQHF. The CDR3 DNA reads TGTGCCAGCAGGAAACAGCTAAGCCCTTATCAGCCCCAGCATTTT.

This sequence joins TRBV3-1 (or the pseudogene TRBV3-2) and TRBJ1-6; 7 bases map to TRBD1. CDR3 length: 14 amino acids. V shed 4 bases and J 7 bases; nucleotides not matched to a gene: 4. Per germline, CDR1 LGHDT and CDR2 YNNKEL (reference sequence). DNA of the CDR3: TGTGCCAGCAGCCCCCGGGACAGCAATTCACCCCTCCACTTT. This translates into CASSPRDSNSPLHF.

The rearrangement links TRBV28 to TRBJ1-2; no reliable D call. CDR1 and CDR2 from the germline V gene are MDHEN and SYDVKM. The CDR3 is 14 amino acids. V was clipped by 6 bases and J by 2 bases, with 13 bases between them. The CDR3 loop reads CASSRWAGNYGYTF. CDR3 DNA sequence: TGTGCCAGCAGCCGATGGGCGGGGAACTATGGCTACACCTTC.

This clone was counted once. The chain combines TRBV5-8 with TRBJ2-3; D remains unclear. This CDR3 has 14 residues. CDR1 is SGHTS, CDR2 YDEGEE, per germline. V dropped 2 bases and J dropped 0 bases, with 7 bases sitting between them. The CDR3 bases are TGTGCCAGCAGCTTTGAGGTTAGCACAGATACGCAGTATTTT. This gives the protein CASSFEVSTDTQYF. Looking up the rest from reference TRBV5-8 and TRBJ2-3 gives the full variable domain: EAGVTQSPTHLIKTRGQQATLRCSPISGHTSVYWYQQALGLGLQFLLWYDEGEERNRGNFPPRFSGRQFPNYSSELNVNALELEDSALYLCASSFEVSTDTQYFGPGTRLTVL.

On this clone itself: This same CDR3 is encoded by further DNA sequences in the sample. This chain connects TRBV27 to TRBJ2-7; TRBD1 agrees at 7 bases. Trimming at V came to 2 bases and at J to 3 bases, leaving 4 bases not matched to a gene. CDR1 and CDR2 (germline): MNHEY, SMNVEV (reference sequence). This CDR3 has 14 residues. This CDR3 is CASSLRQGSYEQYF. Written as DNA, the CDR3 is TGTGCCAGCAGTTTAAGACAGGGTAGCTACGAGCAGTACTTC.

This clone appeared once. The V and J genes are TRBV28 and TRBJ2-7; TRBD2 agrees at 7 bases. V trimming: 8 bases; J trimming: 3 bases; junction bases outside the gene matches: 7. Germline V gene data show CDR1 as MDHEN and CDR2 as SYDVKM. CDR3 size: 13 residues. The CDR3 sequence: CASSGIAGYEQYF. Here the CDR3 DNA reads TGTGCCAGCTCAGGGATAGCGGGCTACGAGCAGTACTTC.

The V call is TRBV6-5, the J call TRBJ1-4, with no clear D. Germline V lookup: CDR1 MNHEY, CDR2 SVGAGI. Trimming cost V 6 bases and J 14 bases, with 13 bases left between them. This CDR3 is built from 11 residues. The CDR3 here is CASSLGWRLFF. The CDR3 nucleotides are TGTGCCAGCAGCCTCGGGTGGCGGCTGTTTTTT.

The chain recombines TRBV2 with TRBJ2-7; D is possibly TRBD1 (6 bases). The CDR3 has 13 amino acids. V lost 5 bases and J lost 4, with 12 bases in between. CDR1 SNHLY and CDR2 FYNNEI come from the germline V gene. The CDR3 loop reads CASSRDIKYEQYF. CDR3 DNA: TGTGCCAGCAGTCGGGACATCAAATACGAGCAGTACTTC.

The chain uses TRBV5-4 and TRBJ2-1, with 8 bases identical to TRBD1. V was clipped by 4 bases and J by 4 bases; unmatched bases: 10. The V gene's germline CDR1 is SGHNT and CDR2 YYREEE (reference sequence). CDR3 length equals 16 residues. The CDR3 nucleotides are TGTGCCAGCAGCGGGAAGGGACAGGTGGCTTACAATGAGCAGTTCTTC. As protein: CASSGKGQVAYNEQFF.

V and J are TRBV13 and TRBJ2-5; no clear D gene. The germline V gene encodes CDR1 PRHDT and CDR2 FYEKMQ (reference sequence). This CDR3 region has 13 residues. The ends were cut back, 1 base at V and 6 bases at J, with 9 bases in the middle. CDR3 bases: TGTGCCAGCAGCTTAGACCCCGAGAAGACCCAGTACTTC. Translation gives CASSLDPEKTQYF.

The chain links TRBV28 to TRBJ2-7; 8 positions agree with TRBD2. The CDR3 contains 15 residues. Germline trimming cut 8 bases from V and 3 bases from J; bases unmatched to any gene: 12. CDR1 is MDHEN, CDR2 SYDVKM, per germline. CDR3 sequence (DNA): TGTGCCAGCGCCGTAGTCAGCGGGAGTCTCTACGAGCAGTACTTC. This codes for CASAVVSGSLYEQYF.

This chain joins TRBV27 and TRBJ2-1, with D possibly being TRBD2 (6 bases). Germline V CDR1 and CDR2: MNHEY, SMNVEV (reference sequence). V shed 5 bases and J shed 7 bases, with 15 bases lying between them. This CDR3 is built from 14 residues. CDR3 in amino acids: CASSLGLSGNEQFF. CDR3 DNA sequence: TGTGCCAGCAGTCTGGGACTGTCTGGGAATGAGCAGTTCTTC.

V gene TRBV6-6 combines with J gene TRBJ2-7, with D perhaps matching TRBD1 (5 bases). CDR3 length equals 14 residues. The ends were cut back, 2 bases at V and 6 bases at J, with 14 bases in the middle. Germline loops: CDR1 MNHNY, CDR2 SVGAGI (reference sequence). The CDR3 protein is CASSYLPGWAEQYF. Here the CDR3 DNA reads TGTGCCAGCAGTTACCTGCCAGGGTGGGCCGAGCAGTACTTC.

In its sample, this clone was seen once. This chain links TRBV5-1 with TRBJ2-1, with a weak D call TRBD2 (5 bases). The CDR3 has 13 amino acids. CDR1 is SGHRS, CDR2 YFSETQ, per germline. Trimming left V 0 bases short and J 6 bases short, with 7 bases between. The CDR3 region is CASSLVAGNEQFF. The CDR3 DNA follows: TGCGCCAGCAGCTTGGTTGCGGGCAATGAGCAGTTCTTC.

This chain uses TRBV30 with TRBJ2-7; 9 bases line up with TRBD2. Germline V gives CDR1 GTSNPN, CDR2 SVGIG (reference sequence). V was clipped by 1 base and J by 4 bases; unmatched bases: 14. This CDR3 has 17 residues. The CDR3 sequence is CAWSARWASGEEYEQYF. CDR3 nucleotide sequence: TGTGCCTGGAGTGCCCGATGGGCTAGCGGGGAGGAGTACGAGCAGTACTTC.

This clone was counted a few times. The chain has TRBV14 and TRBJ2-7, with 7 bases identical to TRBD1. The CDR3 sequence is 14 residues long. V was clipped by 5 bases and J by 2 bases; unmatched bases: 6. From germline, CDR1 is SGHDN and CDR2 FVKESK. CDR3 region: CASSRQGAPYEQYF. The CDR3 region has the DNA TGTGCCAGCAGCAGACAGGGAGCGCCCTACGAGCAGTACTTC. Full variable domain (outside the CDR3, taken from reference TRBV14 and TRBJ2-7): EAGVTQFPSHSVIEKGQTVTLRCDPISGHDNLYWYRRVMGKEIKFLLHFVKESKQDESGMPNNRFLAERTGGTYSTLKVQPAELEDSGVYFCASSRQGAPYEQYFGPGTRLTVT.

The rearrangement uses TRBV9 and TRBJ2-7, with 7 nucleotides matching TRBD2. This CDR3 is 14 amino acids long. Germline values: CDR1 SGDLS, CDR2 YYNGEE. V dropped 3 bases and J dropped 3; count of bases not matched to a gene: 6. The CDR3 region has the DNA TGTGCCAGCAGCGATTCCAGCGGGAACTACGAGCAGTACTTC. This codes for CASSDSSGNYEQYF.

The J gene is TRBJ1-4, the V gene TRBV5-1, with D perhaps matching TRBD1 (5 bases). CDR3 size: 15 residues. Trimming removed 0 bases at V and 4 bases at J, with 10 bases between. Germline-derived CDR1 and CDR2 are SGHRS and YFSETQ. The DNA for the CDR3 is TGCGCCAGCAGCTTGGTTTCAGGGTTTAATGAAAAACTGTTTTTT. Translation: CASSLVSGFNEKLFF.

V usage is TRBV30 and J usage is TRBJ2-6, with D possibly being TRBD2 (5 bases). The CDR3 is made up of 13 amino acids. With 3 bases removed from V and 4 bases from J, the gap between germline ends came to 7 bases. From germline, CDR1 is GTSNPN and CDR2 SVGIG (reference sequence). The CDR3 nucleotides are TGTGCCTGGAGATGGAGGGGGGCCAACGTCCTGACTTTC. It yields the protein CAWRWRGANVLTF.

The gene calls are TRBV6-6 and TRBJ2-1; no definite D call. Germline V CDR1 and CDR2: MNHNY, SVGAGI (reference sequence). V was cut by 6 bases and J by 7 bases, with 19 bases left in between. The CDR3 is 15 residues long. CDR3 sequence reads: CASRRRTRENNEQFF. The DNA of the CDR3 is TGTGCCAGCAGGCGTAGAACCCGCGAAAATAATGAGCAGTTCTTC.

The chain couples TRBV30 to TRBJ1-1; no reliable D call. Germline CDR1 GTSNPN, CDR2 SVGIG (reference sequence). This CDR3 comprises 9 residues. V was clipped by 0 bases and J by 11 bases, with 4 bases between them. Written as DNA, the CDR3 is TGTGCCTGGAGTGTACGGGCTTTCTTT. Translation: CAWSVRAFF.

The chain links TRBV30 to TRBJ2-1; unclear D gene. The CDR3 runs 12 residues. V was cut by 0 bases and J by 9 bases, with 9 bases left in between. CDR1 GTSNPN and CDR2 SVGIG come from the germline V gene (reference sequence). CDR3 amino acids: CAWSVTLGEQFF. The CDR3, as DNA: TGTGCCTGGAGTGTAACTCTCGGTGAGCAGTTCTTC.

This clone was counted a single time. This rearrangement joins TRBV28 to TRBJ2-3; 9 bases align to TRBD1. Trimming removed 6 bases from V and 4 bases from J; junction bases left unmatched: 8. Per germline, CDR1 MDHEN and CDR2 SYDVKM. The CDR3 spans 15 residues. CDR3 in amino acids: CASSRDRGIPDTQYF. Here the CDR3 DNA reads TGTGCCAGCAGCCGTGACAGGGGGATACCAGATACGCAGTATTTT.

Of note for this clone: The sample carries other DNA sequences with the same CDR3. This chain connects TRBV6-5 to TRBJ1-5, with 7 positions matching TRBD1. V lost 0 bases to trimming and J lost 4 bases; unmatched junction nucleotides: 3. Germline-derived CDR1 and CDR2 are MNHEY and SVGAGI. CDR3 length equals 15 residues. The CDR3 here is CASSYSPGGNQPQHF. The CDR3 nucleotides are TGTGCCAGCAGTTACTCCCCAGGGGGAAATCAGCCCCAGCATTTT.

The CDR3, as DNA: TGCGCCAGCAGCCCAACCGGGACAGGGGCCGGCGGCAATCAGCCCCAGCATTTT. Translating gives CASSPTGTGAGGNQPQHF. V usage is TRBV5-1 and J usage is TRBJ1-5; the match to TRBD1 covers 10 bases. V lost 4 bases, J lost 2 bases, and 12 bases stayed unmatched. Germline V gene sequence: CDR1 SGHRS, CDR2 YFSETQ. The CDR3 has 18 amino acids.

J is TRBJ1-4 and V is TRBV4-1, with D unclear. Between the trimmed V and J ends, which lost 1 base and 8 bases, there was a span of 2 bases. The CDR3 loop spans 11 amino acids. In germline, CDR1 is MGHRA, CDR2 YSYEKL. The CDR3 sequence is CASSQAEKLFF. The CDR3 nucleotides are TGCGCCAGCAGCCAAGCGGAAAAACTGTTTTTT.

Remarks on this clone: Other DNA variants within this sample encode the same CDR3. The chain couples TRBV5-1 to TRBJ1-4; D is uncertain. This CDR3 is built from 13 residues. Germline V CDR1 and CDR2: SGHRS, YFSETQ. The V and J ends lost 0 bases and 6 bases respectively, with 6 bases between them. CDR3 nucleotide sequence: TGCGCCAGCAGCTTGGGCCAGGATGAAAAACTGTTTTTT. As protein: CASSLGQDEKLFF.